The rows below give T cell receptor beta chains drawn from one sample of a study of blood T cell repertoires in COVID-19. Assay: immunoSEQ multiplex PCR; the TCRdb copy retains only in-frame clones and omits some. The sample consists of a few hundred thousand clones, approximately 92% of them appearing once. Sequences were obtained from PBMCs or T cells enriched from blood (not recorded which). The receptor set was obtained from a man between 18 and 35 years old who had recovered from COVID-19. Each CDR3 is given without its conserved first and last residue.

V	length	CDR3
TRBV7-2	14	ASSLAGRAFNSPLH
TRBV7-6	13	ASSPQTSGTTEQY
TRBV19	10	ASSLPGNEQF
TRBV30	11	AWSSDRNYEQY
TRBV6-5	13	ASSSFDLGNQPQH
TRBV5-1	13	ASSAADSHNEKLF
TRBV27	10	ASSFRRGELF
TRBV7-9	16	ASSTRTESSSYNSPLH
TRBV27	13	ASSTGQELRSPLH
TRBV20-1	9	SARGVGGQY
TRBV3-1/TRBV3-2	17	ASSTLAGTSGVCSYEQY
TRBV18	11	ASSPGQGNEAF
TRBV27	15	ASSFHREKGSSYEQY
TRBV3-1/TRBV3-2	15	ASSQVLLAGGYNEQF
TRBV18	12	ASSPLRSDYEQY
TRBV30	10	AYPRDRHEAF
TRBV15	11	ATSRGRNQPQH
TRBV28	13	ASSLRGQGSQPQH
TRBV11-2	10	ASSLGQVEAF
TRBV9	12	ASSVGRQGNEQY
TRBV18	15	ASSRGGPGQNTDTQY
TRBV4-1	13	ASSQGLGVTDTQY
TRBV7-9	13	ASSSPERGNYEQY
TRBV11-2	14	ASSAATSGSTDTQY
TRBV3-1/TRBV3-2	10	ASSTGFSEQY
TRBV4-3	12	ASSQDIGESPLH
TRBV4-1	11	ASSQDQGEGYT
TRBV20-1	9	SAILAGGMF
TRBV9	13	ASSAGTSPSYEQY
TRBV7-9	12	ASSEGTVNSPLH
TRBV30	12	AWSVGTVRGEAF
TRBV21-1	14	ASSKGTGEGQETQY
TRBV9	13	ASSTGLAGYNEQF
TRBV5-1	12	ASRLGQNNSPLH
TRBV3-1/TRBV3-2	13	ASSLSGGGAYEQY
TRBV27	11	ASSGGAAREQF
TRBV5-1	13	ASSFAPTREYEQY
TRBV5-1	14	ASSLSGGTNTGELF
TRBV9	13	ASSVAGREDGELF
TRBV19	16	ASSVPGQGEGDGYGYT
TRBV19	14	ASSPRGTFAPYEQY
TRBV7-3	12	ASSVAGNTDTQY
TRBV6-1	12	ASSEEAGVYGYT
TRBV4-1	12	ASSQGDRGYGYT
TRBV30	12	AWRAWDRGYEQY
TRBV6-1	13	ASSEGRGPFYGYT
TRBV28	14	ASIKLGMEENTEAF
TRBV18	13	ASSPPRDRNEKLF
TRBV4-1	19	ASSPTVGGLAGAGNTGELF
TRBV18	13	ASSPIGTDNSPLH
TRBV11-2	14	ASSLSRTGQVETQY
TRBV28	12	ASSLRQGGQPQH
TRBV29-1	13	SVAPSAGDTDTQY
TRBV5-1	10	ASSWGEYEQY
TRBV19	14	ASIQGVLRDTGELF
TRBV9	13	ASSVGDYAYNEQF